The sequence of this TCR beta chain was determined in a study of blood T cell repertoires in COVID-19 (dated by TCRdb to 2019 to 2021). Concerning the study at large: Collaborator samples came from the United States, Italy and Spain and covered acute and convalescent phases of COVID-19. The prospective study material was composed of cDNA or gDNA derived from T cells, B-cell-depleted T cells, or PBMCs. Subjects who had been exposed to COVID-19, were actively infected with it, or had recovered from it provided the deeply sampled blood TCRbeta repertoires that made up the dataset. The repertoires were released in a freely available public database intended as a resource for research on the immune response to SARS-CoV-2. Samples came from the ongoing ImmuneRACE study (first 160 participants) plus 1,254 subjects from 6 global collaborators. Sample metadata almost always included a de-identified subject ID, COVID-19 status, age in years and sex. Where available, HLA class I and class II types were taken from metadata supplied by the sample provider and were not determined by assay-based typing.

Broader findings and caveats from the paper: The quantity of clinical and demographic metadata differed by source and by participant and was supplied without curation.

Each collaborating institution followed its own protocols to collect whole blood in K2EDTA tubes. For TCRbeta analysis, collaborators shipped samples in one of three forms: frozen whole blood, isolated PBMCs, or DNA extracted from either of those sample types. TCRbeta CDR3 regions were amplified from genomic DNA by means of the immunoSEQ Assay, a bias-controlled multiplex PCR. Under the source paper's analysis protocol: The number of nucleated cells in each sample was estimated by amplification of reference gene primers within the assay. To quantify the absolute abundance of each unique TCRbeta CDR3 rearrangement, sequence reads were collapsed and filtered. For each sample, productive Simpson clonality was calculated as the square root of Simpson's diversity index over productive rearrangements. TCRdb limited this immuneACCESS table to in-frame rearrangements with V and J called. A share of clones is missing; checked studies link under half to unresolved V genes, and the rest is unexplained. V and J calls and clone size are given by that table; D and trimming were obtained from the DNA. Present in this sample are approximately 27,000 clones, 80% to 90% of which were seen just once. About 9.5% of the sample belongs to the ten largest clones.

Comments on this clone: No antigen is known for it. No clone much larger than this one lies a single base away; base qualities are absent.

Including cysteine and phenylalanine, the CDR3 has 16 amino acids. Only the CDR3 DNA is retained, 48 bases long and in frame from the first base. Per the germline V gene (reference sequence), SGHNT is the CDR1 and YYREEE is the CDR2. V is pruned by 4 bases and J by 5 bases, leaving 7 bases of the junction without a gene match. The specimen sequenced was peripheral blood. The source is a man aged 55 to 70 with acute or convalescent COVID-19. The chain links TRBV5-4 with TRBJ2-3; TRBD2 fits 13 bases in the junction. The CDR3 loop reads CASSPETSGGRDTQYF. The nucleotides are TGTGCCAGCAGCCCAGAGACTAGCGGGGGGAGAGATACGCAGTATTTT.